This TCR beta chain was sequenced in a study of vaccination and CD4 T cells after COVID-19. Across the whole study: Six males and four females constituted the convalescent cohort, two of whom were Hispanic.

In germline, CDR1 is MNHEY, CDR2 SVGEGT. With 3 bases clipped from V and 3 bases from J, the junction kept 6 bases outside the gene matches. The CDR3 loop spans 17 amino acids. This clonotype has more than one count but fewer than ten. Its antigen is undetermined. Sample treatment: 10-day PBMC culture with coronavirus spike peptide pools or control peptides (ViraFEST assay). Having spent nine to eleven days in culture, CD4+ T cells were then isolated by negative selection. An Oncomine TCR Beta short-read assay was used to sequence the DNA from cultured CD4+ T cells. The authors extracted genomic DNA from cultured CD4+ T cells. From the PCR reads, TCRdb called clonotypes with MiXCR, one entry per CDR3 protein. The sample has approximately 11,000 distinct CDR3 sequences; 69% are singletons.

This TCR was sampled from a human donor who had recovered from COVID-19. The V call is TRBV6-2 or TRBV6-3, the J call TRBJ2-2; TRBD2 matches 11 bases. The source material was CD4+ T cells from blood, cultured in vitro. DNA for the CDR3: TGTGCCAGCAGTTATTCCCCGGGACTAGCGGACACCGGGGAGCTGTTTTTT. This codes for CASSYSPGLADTGELFF.